The sequence of this T cell receptor (beta chain) was determined in a study of blood T cells in healthy people across ages. Every donor contributed about 10 milliliters of peripheral blood by blood draw. CDR3 length equals 13 residues. The V and J ends lost 0 bases and 0 bases respectively, with 5 bases between them. CDR1 and CDR2 (germline): GTSNPN, SVGIG (reference sequence). Primers used in a second PCR of about 7 to 12 cycles were a sample-barcoded 5' primer and a J-beta primer mix. TCRdb passed the 5' RACE reads through MiXCR, listing each CDR3 protein once. The data contain about 800,000 distinct CDR3 sequences, roughly 25% of them singletons. This clonotype has only one observation. These data were also reused for a study on T cells of mothers and their children. That source reports: The people who donated were a few healthy Caucasian mothers and their six children. Barcodes for each sample and 2-4 random nucleotides were added by the M1S primer used in the second PCR.

The TCR comes from a boy aged 5-17 years in good health. The specimen sequenced was blood. The V gene is TRBV30, the J gene TRBJ1-2; D call uncertain. Here the CDR3 DNA reads TGTGCCTGGAGTGTAACAGCTAACTATGGCTACACCTTC. Protein product: CAWSVTANYGYTF.